The rows below give T cell receptor beta chains drawn from one sample of a study of CD8 T cells in ankylosing spondylitis. One entry per CDR3 protein, called by TCRdb with MiXCR from the 5' RACE reads. The table lists tens of thousands of distinct CDR3 sequences, about 2.6% of them singletons. The sequenced sample was blood, either unsorted or a sorted T cell fraction (not recorded which). The receptors shown here come from a female donor with ankylosing spondylitis or in good health (not recorded which). Each CDR3 is given with its conserved first and last residue. A D gene is named only where the DNA matches it firmly. Sizes are listed as once, few or many counts, or a class when the clone is expanded.

V	J	size	length	D	CDR3	DNA
TRBV9	TRBJ1-1	many	18	NA	CASSDHPVQGTLGTEAFF	TGTGCCAGCAGCGATCACCCCGTCCAGGGAACCTTGGGTACTGAAGCTTTCTTT
TRBV9	TRBJ2-3	many	14	NA	CASSVRQDTDTQYF	TGTGCCAGCAGCGTGCGACAGGACACAGATACGCAGTATTTT
TRBV9	TRBJ2-1	many	13	NA	CASSGTIGHEQFF	TGTGCCAGCAGCGGGACTATCGGGCATGAGCAGTTCTTC
TRBV9	TRBJ1-2	many	15	NA	CASTAPGHSKGGYTF	TGTGCCAGCACAGCACCGGGACACTCTAAGGGTGGCTACACCTTC
TRBV9	TRBJ2-3	few	15	NA	CASSVEGGFTDTQYF	TGTGCCAGCAGCGTAGAGGGGGGTTTTACAGATACGCAGTATTTT
TRBV9	TRBJ2-1	many	13	NA	CASSPQRDSEQFF	TGTGCCAGCAGCCCACAACGGGATAGTGAGCAGTTCTTC
TRBV9	TRBJ2-6	many	15	NA	CASSVALAGANVLTF	TGTGCCAGCAGCGTAGCGCTAGCTGGGGCCAACGTCCTGACTTTC
TRBV9	TRBJ2-1	many	15	TRBD2	CASSVVGTNYNEQFF	TGTGCCAGCAGCGTAGTCGGGACTAACTACAATGAGCAGTTCTTC
TRBV9	TRBJ2-7	many	14	TRBD2	CASSIGTSGYEQYF	TGTGCCAGCAGCATAGGGACTAGCGGCTACGAGCAGTACTTC
TRBV9	TRBJ1-6	many	16	NA	CASSVGRGVNNSPLHF	TGTGCCAGCAGCGTAGGGAGGGGGGTTAATAATTCACCCCTCCACTTT
TRBV9	TRBJ1-3	many	15	NA	CASSPHPGPGNTIYF	TGTGCCAGCAGCCCTCATCCGGGACCCGGAAACACCATATATTTT
TRBV9	TRBJ1-2	many	15	TRBD1	CASSVETGGVHGYTF	TGTGCCAGCAGCGTAGAGACAGGGGGCGTTCATGGCTACACCTTC
TRBV9	TRBJ2-3	many	17	TRBD2	CASSVGGLAGSADTQYF	TGTGCCAGCAGCGTAGGCGGCCTAGCGGGGTCAGCAGATACGCAGTATTTT
TRBV9	TRBJ2-2	many	14	NA	CASTSREPTGELFF	TGTGCCAGCACATCCCGGGAGCCCACCGGGGAGCTGTTTTTT
TRBV9	TRBJ2-1	many	20	TRBD2	CASSVEYGTSGPSSYNEQFF	TGTGCCAGCAGCGTAGAATATGGGACTAGCGGGCCAAGCTCCTACAATGAGCAGTTCTTC
TRBV9	TRBJ2-2	many	15	NA	CASSRRGQEAGELFF	TGTGCCAGCAGTCGCCGGGGCCAAGAAGCCGGGGAGCTGTTTTTT
TRBV9	TRBJ2-3	many	14	NA	CASSFSNEGDTQYF	TGTGCCAGCAGCTTTAGCAATGAGGGAGATACGCAGTATTTT
TRBV9	TRBJ2-1	many	15	TRBD2	CASSPQLAGASEQFF	TGTGCCAGCAGCCCCCAACTAGCGGGAGCCAGTGAGCAGTTCTTC
TRBV9	TRBJ2-7	many	14	NA	CASSVDPGPYEQYF	TGTGCCAGCAGCGTAGATCCAGGCCCCTACGAGCAGTACTTC
TRBV9	TRBJ2-7	many	15	TRBD2	CASSVNPLLAAEQYF	TGTGCCAGCAGCGTAAACCCCTTACTAGCGGCCGAGCAGTACTTC
TRBV9	TRBJ2-7	many	13	NA	CASSPVGDYEQYF	TGTGCCAGCAGCCCCGTTGGGGATTACGAGCAGTACTTC
TRBV9	TRBJ2-7	many	16	NA	CASSVTIGLSPYEQYF	TGTGCCAGCAGCGTAACAATAGGTTTATCCCCCTACGAGCAGTACTTC
TRBV9	TRBJ1-4	many	14	TRBD1	CASRKTGGGEKLFF	TGTGCCAGCAGAAAAACAGGGGGCGGTGAAAAACTGTTTTTT
TRBV9	TRBJ1-1	many	13	NA	CASSVDINTEAFF	TGTGCCAGCAGCGTAGACATTAACACTGAAGCTTTCTTT
TRBV9	TRBJ2-5	medium-sized	14	TRBD1	CASSVGTGEGTQYF	TGTGCCAGCAGCGTCGGGACAGGGGAAGGAACCCAGTACTTC
TRBV9	TRBJ2-5	many	16	NA	CASNAIGGGGAETQYF	TGTGCCAGCAACGCTATCGGTGGGGGGGGGGCGGAGACCCAGTACTTC
TRBV9	TRBJ1-5	many	13	NA	CASSPLGDQPQHF	TGTGCCAGCAGCCCTTTGGGGGACCAGCCCCAGCATTTT
TRBV9	TRBJ1-1	many	13	NA	CASTSGTNPEAFF	TGTGCCTCAACCAGCGGGACAAACCCTGAAGCTTTCTTT
TRBV9	TRBJ2-5	many	15	TRBD2	CASSSSGGAMETQYF	TGTGCCAGCAGCTCTAGCGGGGGGGCCATGGAGACCCAGTACTTC
TRBV9	TRBJ2-3	many	16	TRBD2	CASSVSSGDTTDTQYF	TGTGCCAGCAGCGTGTCTAGCGGGGACACCACAGATACGCAGTATTTT
TRBV9	TRBJ2-1	many	16	TRBD2	CASSVGAGGTYNEQFF	TGTGCCAGCAGCGTAGGAGCGGGAGGGACATACAATGAGCAGTTCTTC
TRBV9	TRBJ1-5	few	15	TRBD1	CASSSEGQRNQPQHF	TGTGCCAGCAGCTCCGAGGGACAGAGGAATCAGCCCCAGCATTTT
TRBV9	TRBJ2-7	many	16	NA	CASSVGERFPPYEQYF	TGTGCCAGCAGCGTGGGAGAGCGGTTTCCTCCCTACGAGCAGTACTTC
TRBV9	TRBJ2-2	many	15	TRBD1	CASGATGGAAGELFF	TGTGCCAGCGGAGCAACAGGGGGCGCGGCCGGGGAGCTGTTTTTT
TRBV9	TRBJ2-5	many	13	TRBD1	CASMGTGAETQYF	TGTGCCAGCATGGGAACAGGGGCTGAGACCCAGTACTTC
TRBV9	TRBJ1-1	many	15	NA	CASSPRGGENTEAFF	TGTGCCAGCAGCCCCCGCGGAGGCGAGAACACTGAAGCTTTCTTT
TRBV9	TRBJ2-2	many	13	TRBD2	CASSDSGGGKLFF	TGTGCCAGCAGTGACTCCGGCGGGGGGAAGCTGTTTTTT
TRBV9	TRBJ2-7	many	17	TRBD2	CASSPRTGTSGSGEQYF	TGTGCCAGCAGCCCTCGGACCGGGACTAGCGGGAGTGGGGAGCAGTACTTC
TRBV9	TRBJ1-1	medium-sized	13	NA	CASSVVLDTEAFF	TGTGCCAGCAGCGTAGTGTTGGACACTGAAGCTTTCTTT
TRBV9	TRBJ1-3	few	15	NA	CASSVALGSGNTIYF	TGTGCCAGCAGCGTAGCTCTTGGCTCTGGAAACACCATATATTTT